Sequencing of this T cell receptor beta chain was carried out in a study of CD8+CD57+ T cells in acquired aplastic anemia. Study summary: Sorted CD4+ and CD8+ cells yielded around 3.3 ug of DNA on average. Healthy donor sequencing depth: around 10 million CD4+, under 12 million CD8+ reads.

According to the study, genomic DNA was the template for TCR beta VDJ and CDR3 profiling. TCRdb itself ran the reads through MiXCR, one entry per CDR3 protein. The sample lists about 190,000 distinct CDR3 sequences; around half were seen once. Overall study findings and caveats: Significance was not reached for CD8+ Simpson's diversity between patients and controls. Patients and controls shared 25 to 30 CD8+ CDR3 sequences, which appeared highly expressed in patients and within their immunodominant clones.

This CDR3 has 13 residues. A note on this clonotype: Its antigen is still unknown. A read error may produce the germline difference seen at one junction end.

The TCR was taken from a human donor in good health, serving as a control. Sequenced input: sorted CD4+, CD8+, or CD8+CD57+ T cells (not recorded which) from PBMCs. This sequence joins TRBV12-3 or TRBV12-4 and TRBJ1-5, with unresolved D. The CDR3 DNA sequence: TGTGCCAGCAGTTCAGGTTTCAATCGGCCCCAGCATTTT. This encodes CASSSGFNRPQHF.